Below are 10 T cell receptor beta chains sequenced from a single sample in a study of T cells in Graves' hyperthyroidism and ophthalmopathy. Authors of the study amplified TCR beta CDR3 regions from RNA transcripts. First-round RT-PCR of the TCR CDR3 relied on the HTBI primer set. TCRdb recomputed calls from the multiplex PCR reads with MiXCR, one row per CDR3 protein. The sample consists of approximately 590,000 distinct CDR3 sequences, just over 45% of them appearing once. Sequences were obtained from peripheral blood or thyroid tissue (not recorded which). These receptors all stem from a woman younger than 35 with Graves' hyperthyroidism.

Comment on this clonotype: This may come from a read error, since a much larger clone is one base off. V is TRBV15 and J is TRBJ1-4; weak D call: TRBD1 (5 bases). CDR3 size: 13 residues. Germline loops: CDR1 LNHNV, CDR2 YYDKDF (reference sequence). The CDR3 region has the DNA TGTGCCAGCAGCGACGACAGAAGCGAAAAACTGTTTTTT. Translating it yields CASSDDRSEKLFF.

The V gene is TRBV20-1, the J gene TRBJ1-2; a possible D gene is TRBD1 (5 bases). CDR3 length: 14 residues. Germline V gene lookup returns CDR1 DFQATT and CDR2 SNEGSKA (reference sequence). V lost 3 bases and J lost 4, with 15 bases in between. The CDR3 coding sequence is TGCAGTGCTAGGGGGACCTTGTTAGCCTATGGCTACACCTTC. It translates to CSARGTLLAYGYTF.

The V gene is TRBV29-1, the J gene TRBJ2-7, with TRBD2 identical over 12 bases. This CDR3 comprises 11 residues. V shed 6 bases, J shed 9 bases, and the junction held 3 bases outside the gene matches. Germline V gene lookup returns CDR1 SQVTM and CDR2 ANQGSEA. The CDR3 sequence is CSVATSGRQYF. CDR3 DNA sequence: TGCAGCGTAGCGACTAGCGGGAGGCAGTACTTC.

This chain links TRBV7-2 with TRBJ1-6; no clear D gene. Germline V CDR1 and CDR2: SGHTA, FQGNSA. V lost 6 bases and J lost 7, with 16 bases in between. The CDR3 is made up of 15 amino acids. DNA of the CDR3: TGTGCCAGCAGTTCCCGGACCCAAGAAAATTCACCCCTCCACTTT. This encodes CASSSRTQENSPLHF.

The sample holds many counts of this clonotype. CDR3 DNA sequence: TGTGCCATTGCCGACACGAACACTGAAGCTTTCTTT. Translating gives CAIADTNTEAFF. V and J are TRBV10-3 and TRBJ1-1; D ambiguous. The CDR3 contains 12 residues. V lost 9 bases, J lost 1 base, and 9 bases lay in between. The germline CDR1 and CDR2 sequences are ENHRY and SYGVKD.

The chain has TRBV29-1 and TRBJ2-7; 8 nucleotides match TRBD2. V lost 8 bases to trimming and J lost 6 bases; unmatched junction nucleotides: 12. Germline V gene sequence: CDR1 SQVTM, CDR2 ANQGSEA. The CDR3 length is 13 residues. In DNA form, the CDR3 reads TGCAGCAGTCGACCAGGGGCGGGAGGCGAGCAGTACTTC. Amino acids: CSSRPGAGGEQYF.

V gene TRBV5-4 combines with J gene TRBJ2-7; 8 nucleotides agree with TRBD2. The germline V gene has CDR1 SGHNT and CDR2 YYREEE (reference sequence). The CDR3 is made up of 15 amino acids. Trimming took 0 bases from V and 2 from J; bases not matched to a gene: 4. The chain's CDR3 is CASSLELAATYEQYF. Written as DNA, the CDR3 is TGTGCCAGCAGCTTGGAACTAGCGGCAACCTACGAGCAGTACTTC.

V usage is TRBV7-9 and J usage is TRBJ1-2; D is undetermined. CDR1 and CDR2 from the germline V gene are SEHNR and FQNEAQ (reference sequence). The CDR3 is 12 residues long. Trimming removed 1 base from V and 12 bases from J, with 12 bases in between. The CDR3 DNA follows: TGTGCCAGCAGCTTAGAGCTGGCTGACCACACCTTC. Encoded protein: CASSLELADHTF.

A remark on this clonotype: Without the conserved terminal phenylalanine or tryptophan, this CDR3 likely stems from a read error. V usage is TRBV2 and J usage is TRBJ1-6; the match to TRBD1 covers 7 bases. Trimming at V came to 6 bases and at J to 7 bases, leaving 6 bases not matched to a gene. Germline V gene data show CDR1 as SNHLY and CDR2 as FYNNEI. This CDR3 has 14 residues. CDR3 region: CASRGDRVNSPLHL. CDR3 coding DNA: TGTGCCAGCAGAGGAGACAGGGTCAATTCACCCCTCCACCTT.

The rearrangement links TRBV7-9 to TRBJ1-4; 7 nucleotides match TRBD1. CDR1 is SEHNR, CDR2 FQNEAQ, per germline (reference sequence). J was trimmed by 6 bases and V by 5 bases; bases with no gene match: 9. The CDR3 has 15 amino acids. CDR3 residues: CASSQVGRGDEKLFF. In DNA form, the CDR3 reads TGTGCCAGCAGCCAAGTGGGCAGGGGGGATGAAAAACTGTTTTTT.